One and the same sample provided the 17 T cell receptor beta chains below, sequenced in a study of cytotoxic CD8 clonotypes in ibrutinib-treated CLL. The repertoire was sequenced with immunoSEQ multiplex PCR; TCRdb's copy has only in-frame clones and lacks some. The table has more than 85,000 clones, about 78% seen once; the top ten hold around 30%. The specimen was PBMCs, collected after 12 months of ibrutinib treatment. The source is a human donor with chronic lymphocytic leukemia.

The rearrangement links TRBV30 to TRBJ1-2; 8 bases match TRBD1. The junction had 8 bases not matched to a gene; V was cut back by 5 bases and J by 9 bases. CDR3 size: 12 residues. Germline CDR1 reads GTSNPN; CDR2 reads SVGIG (reference sequence). CDR3 in amino acids: CAWEDRVKSYTF. The CDR3 nucleotides read TGTGCCTGGGAGGACAGGGTGAAAAGCTACACCTTC.

In this sample, this clone turned up a few times. DNA of the CDR3: TGCGCCAGCACGGCAAACCTGAACACCGGGGAGCTGTTTTTT. Translated: CASTANLNTGELFF. The rearrangement links TRBV5-1 to TRBJ2-2; D not certain. Trimming removed 6 bases from V and 1 base from J, with 10 bases in between. Germline V lookup: CDR1 SGHRS, CDR2 YFSETQ. The CDR3 spans 14 residues.

The chain couples TRBV6-1 to TRBJ1-6, with D unclear. Per germline, CDR1 MNHNS and CDR2 SASEGT. This CDR3 has 15 residues. V lost 4 bases and J lost 6, with 13 bases in between. In DNA form, the CDR3 reads TGTGCCAGCAGTGTAGCTACAACCCTTAATTCACCCCTCCACTTT. It codes for CASSVATTLNSPLHF.

The V call is TRBV19, the J call TRBJ1-5; unclear D gene. There are 15 residues in the CDR3. Germline V gene lookup returns CDR1 LNHDA and CDR2 SQIVND (reference sequence). V lost 3 bases, J lost 9 bases, and 18 bases lay in between. The CDR3 DNA reads as TGTGCCAGTAGTATCAGGAGGGAAGAAGGGCTGCCCCAGCATTTT. It encodes CASSIRREEGLPQHF.

This clone was seen only once. The V gene is TRBV6-1, the J gene TRBJ1-1, with D possibly matching TRBD1 (5 bases). Germline loops: CDR1 MNHNS, CDR2 SASEGT. The CDR3 has 13 amino acids. Trimming took 4 bases from V and 7 from J, leaving 13 bases between them. CDR3 sequence reads: CASSVWGEGEAFF. The CDR3 region has the DNA TGTGCCAGCAGTGTGTGGGGGGAAGGTGAAGCTTTCTTT.

The chain carries TRBV11-3 and TRBJ1-1; D gene ambiguous. Per germline, CDR1 SGHNT and CDR2 YENEEA. V dropped 1 base and J dropped 2 bases, with 5 bases sitting between them. The CDR3 has 13 residues. In DNA, the CDR3 is TGTGCCAGCAGCTTAGTAGGTAACACTGAAGCTTTCTTT. It codes for CASSLVGNTEAFF. The complete variable domain, with remaining parts taken from reference TRBV11-3 and TRBJ1-1, reads EAGVVQSPRYKIIEKKQPVAFWCNPISGHNTLYWYLQNLGQGPELLIRYENEEAVDDSQLPKDRFSAERLKGVDSTLKIQPAELGDSAVYLCASSLVGNTEAFFGQGTRLTVV.

J is TRBJ2-5 and V is TRBV5-1, with TRBD2 identical over 10 bases. The J segment lost 6 bases and the V segment lost 0 bases, leaving 11 bases of the junction unmatched. Germline CDR1 is SGHRS and CDR2 is YFSETQ. The CDR3 extends over 17 amino acids. The CDR3 spells CASSLDSSGGASQTQYF. DNA for the CDR3: TGCGCCAGCAGCTTGGATTCCAGCGGGGGGGCCTCCCAGACCCAGTACTTC.

This chain links TRBV9 with TRBJ2-3, with 8 bases identical to TRBD1. This CDR3 has 16 amino acids. The J segment lost 0 bases and the V segment lost 0 bases, leaving 3 bases of the junction unmatched. CDR1 and CDR2 (germline): SGDLS, YYNGEE. CDR3 bases: TGTGCCAGCAGCGTAGGGACAGGGCGTAGCACAGATACGCAGTATTTT. Its translation: CASSVGTGRSTDTQYF.

This chain links TRBV11-2 with TRBJ1-3; TRBD1 agrees at 7 bases. Trimming cost V 5 bases and J 5 bases; bases outside gene matches: 6. The CDR3 consists of 14 residues. Germline V gene data show CDR1 as SGHAT and CDR2 as FQNNGV. The CDR3 coding sequence is TGTGCCAGCAGCCGAACACAGGGGAGAAACACCATATATTTT. Translation gives CASSRTQGRNTIYF.

V gene TRBV28 combines with J gene TRBJ1-1, with TRBD1 as a possible D gene (5 bases). This CDR3 comprises 15 residues. Per germline, CDR1 MDHEN and CDR2 SYDVKM. The V and J ends lost 6 bases and 0 bases respectively, with 14 bases between them. The CDR3 spells CASRGTTRLNTEAFF. For the CDR3, the DNA is TGTGCCAGCAGGGGGACTACGAGGCTGAACACTGAAGCTTTCTTT.

The rearrangement joins TRBV28 to TRBJ1-1, with D possibly being TRBD1 (6 bases). Germline V gives CDR1 MDHEN, CDR2 SYDVKM. With 4 bases removed from V and 4 bases from J, the gap between germline ends came to 16 bases. The CDR3 consists of 15 residues. The CDR3 region is CASSSPTGFGTEAFF. DNA of the CDR3: TGTGCCAGCAGTTCTCCGACAGGTTTTGGCACTGAAGCTTTCTTT. Combining the CDR3 with reference TRBV28 and TRBJ1-1 gives the whole variable domain DVKVTQSSRYLVKRTGEKVFLECVQDMDHENMFWYRQDPGLGLRLIYFSYDVKMKEKGDIPEGYSVSREKKERFSLILESASTNQTSMYLCASSSPTGFGTEAFFGQGTRLTVV.

The chain joins TRBV7-2 to TRBJ1-5, with D hard to call. Trimming removed 1 base from V and 1 base from J, with 8 bases in between. CDR3 length equals 15 residues. From germline, CDR1 is SGHTA and CDR2 FQGNSA. CDR3 nucleotide sequence: TGTGCCAGCAGCTTAGTCGGCCGGAGCAATCAGCCCCAGCATTTT. Protein sequence: CASSLVGRSNQPQHF.

J is TRBJ2-7 and V is TRBV11-3; D is uncertain. The germline gives CDR1 SGHNT, CDR2 YENEEA. The CDR3 extends over 14 amino acids. The ends were cut back, 6 bases at V and 0 bases at J, with 12 bases in the middle. The CDR3 DNA sequence: TGTGCCAGCAGTTTGGGTAGTTCCTCCTACGAGCAGTACTTC. Translation gives CASSLGSSSYEQYF.

The chain couples TRBV6-6 to TRBJ1-5; 9 nucleotides agree with TRBD1. The germline gives CDR1 MNHNY, CDR2 SVGAGI (reference sequence). The CDR3 is made up of 15 amino acids. V lost 6 bases and J lost 6; bases outside the gene matches: 9. The CDR3 sequence is CASRETGGLRQPQHF. As DNA, the CDR3 is TGTGCCAGCAGGGAGACAGGGGGATTGCGTCAGCCCCAGCATTTT.

A few counts support this clone. The chain is built from TRBV6-5 and TRBJ1-1, with D possibly TRBD1 on 6 matching bases. CDR3 length: 16 amino acids. The V and J ends lost 3 bases and 1 base respectively, with 15 bases between them. The germline V gene has CDR1 MNHEY and CDR2 SVGAGI. The CDR3 reads CASSYMDSWENTEAFF. The CDR3 nucleotides are TGTGCCAGCAGTTATATGGACAGCTGGGAGAACACTGAAGCTTTCTTT.

The chain links TRBV19 to TRBJ1-5; 11 bases align to TRBD1. The CDR3 has 17 residues. Germline CDR1 reads LNHDA; CDR2 reads SQIVND (reference sequence). J lost 3 bases, V lost 5 bases, and 9 bases had no gene match. In nucleotides, the CDR3 is TGTGCCAGTAGTCTCAGCGGGACAGGGGGATACAATCAGCCCCAGCATTTT. Encoded protein: CASSLSGTGGYNQPQHF.

The chain combines TRBV6-5 with TRBJ1-2; no definite D call. Germline V gene lookup returns CDR1 MNHEY and CDR2 SVGAGI. Trimming left V 0 bases short and J 4 bases short, with 6 bases between. This CDR3 has 13 amino acids. The CDR3 sequence: CASSYSGSYGYTF. The CDR3 DNA reads as TGTGCCAGCAGTTACTCGGGAAGCTATGGCTACACCTTC.